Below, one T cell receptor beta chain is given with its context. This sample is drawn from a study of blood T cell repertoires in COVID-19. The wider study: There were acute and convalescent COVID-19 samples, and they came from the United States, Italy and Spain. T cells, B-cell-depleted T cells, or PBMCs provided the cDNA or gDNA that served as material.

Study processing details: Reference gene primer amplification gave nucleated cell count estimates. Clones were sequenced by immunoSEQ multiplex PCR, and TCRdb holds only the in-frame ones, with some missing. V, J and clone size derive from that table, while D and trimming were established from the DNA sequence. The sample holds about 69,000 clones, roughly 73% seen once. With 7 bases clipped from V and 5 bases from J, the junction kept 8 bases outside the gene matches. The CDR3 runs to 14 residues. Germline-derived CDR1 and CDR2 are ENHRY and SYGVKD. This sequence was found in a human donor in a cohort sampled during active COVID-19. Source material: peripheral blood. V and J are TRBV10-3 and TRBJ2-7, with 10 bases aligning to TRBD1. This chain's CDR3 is CAINPGQGWNEQYF. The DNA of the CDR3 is TGTGCCATCAATCCGGGACAGGGGTGGAACGAGCAGTACTTC.